This TCR beta chain was recovered during a study of glioma-infiltrating T cells after dendritic cell vaccination (dated by TCRdb to between 2015 and 2016). At the level of the whole study: The cohort included some 15 glioblastoma patients drawn from Phase I and II dendritic cell vaccination trials, of whom 9 were newly diagnosed and 6 had recurrent disease. Each patient got three intradermal injections of the dendritic cell vaccine, spaced at biweekly intervals, in the arm below the axilla. Tumor-infiltrating lymphocyte content was quantified and tumor and blood repertoires were compared in dendritic cell-vaccinated glioblastoma patients by deep sequencing of TCR beta CDR3 regions. The vaccine consisted of monocyte-derived dendritic cells cultured seven to eight days with IL-4 and GM-CSF, then pulsed overnight with autologous tumor lysate. Between about 2003 and 2013, patients were given autologous tumor lysate-pulsed dendritic cell vaccination. Survival after dendritic cell vaccination was correlated with TCR sequencing metrics, including TIL content and tumor-blood repertoire overlap.

The CDR1 and CDR2 encoded by the germline V gene are SGHRS and YFSETQ. The CDR3 runs 15 residues from the cysteine to the phenylalanine. Only the CDR3 portion is preserved as DNA: 45 bases, with reading frame beginning at the first base. Here V drops 0 bases and J drops 7 bases, and the junction holds 7 bases not matched to any gene. Concerning this clone itself: Its cognate antigen has yet to be identified. No clone much larger than this one lies a single base away; base qualities are absent.

Beyond this particular receptor, the publication reports: TCR clonality showed no direct relationship with survival, which suggests that a diverse polyclonal response may be important. Longer time to progression and overall survival after dendritic cell vaccination were predicted by higher estimated pretreatment TIL content. The response model built on TCR overlap across three groups was characterized as speculative, with prospective validation still needed. The cohort was small and heterogeneous, with few patients having full blood and tumor sets and even fewer initial-recurrent tumor pairs.

Patients were selected for having adequate residual fresh-frozen tumor tissue and more than two years of available survival data. Molecular status otherwise varied across the glioblastoma patients, but none of them carried an isocitrate dehydrogenase mutation. PBMC were collected before vaccination, two weeks after the third vaccination, and at tumor progression when it occurred. The Qiagen DNeasy Blood extraction Kit was used to extract genomic DNA. TCRB CDR3 regions were amplified from about 1.9 ug genomic DNA, or all available DNA if less, using the immunoSEQ assay. Multiplex PCR used 60 forward primers for TCR V beta segments and 13 reverse primers for J beta segments. To estimate reads per starting template, synthetic control templates were spiked into each sample at limiting dilution. Reads of 87 bp were generated by sequencing on the Illumina HiSeq System. The authors processed their data as follows. PCR and sequencing errors were removed by merging closely related sequences with a nearest neighbor algorithm. TCR overlap was measured as the percentage of unique tumor TCR beta sequences also present in the same patient's peripheral blood. TCRdb carries this immuneACCESS record with in-frame sequences only. Its versions omit some clonotypes, under half of them owing to an unresolved V gene in the studies checked, with the rest unexplained. V and J calls and clone size follow that table, whereas D and trimming were derived from the DNA. For this sample there are tens of thousands of clones; approximately 87% appear just once. Less than 3% of the sample goes to the ten largest clones.

The chain uses TRBV5-1 and TRBJ2-4; 7 bases in the middle match TRBD1. The receptor was isolated from a human donor with glioblastoma. The sequencing here drew on blood, taken before dendritic cell vaccination. The nucleotide sequence is given as TGCGCCAGCAGCTTGGAAGGGGGCAGTTGGAACATTCAGTACTTC. Translation gives CASSLEGGSWNIQYF.